The 15 T cell receptor beta chains below all came from one sample that was sequenced in a study of blood T cell repertoires in COVID-19. The assay was immunoSEQ multiplex PCR, and TCRdb's table has in-frame clones only and misses some. This table has roughly 140,000 clones, around 84% appearing once. The source material was peripheral blood. The receptor source for this set is a woman aged 50 to 60 with acute or convalescent COVID-19.

This clone was counted once. The chain couples TRBV30 to TRBJ1-2; D gene unclear. The CDR3 totals 10 residues. Looked up from germline, CDR1 is GTSNPN and CDR2 is SVGIG (reference sequence). The V end was cut by 5 bases, the J end by 8 bases, with 9 bases between. CDR3 loop: CAWGPPGYTF. As DNA, the CDR3 is TGTGCCTGGGGCCCCCCAGGCTACACCTTC.

The chain has TRBV10-3 and TRBJ2-3, with D possibly TRBD1 on 5 matching bases. V lost 0 bases to trimming and J lost 4 bases, with 11 bases between them. The germline V gene has CDR1 ENHRY and CDR2 SYGVKD. CDR3 length equals 15 residues. The CDR3 reads CAISESAGNADTQYF. In DNA form, the CDR3 reads TGTGCCATCAGTGAGTCTGCAGGGAACGCAGATACGCAGTATTTT.

V gene TRBV25-1 combines with J gene TRBJ2-4; 8 bases agree with TRBD1. The junction had 4 bases not matched to a gene; V was cut back by 8 bases and J by 7 bases. Germline CDR1 and CDR2: MGHDK and SYGVNS. The CDR3 is 12 amino acids. This CDR3 is CASRQGANIQYF. The DNA of the CDR3 is TGTGCCAGCCGCCAGGGGGCGAACATTCAGTACTTC.

The rearrangement uses TRBV18 and TRBJ1-2, with 7 bases lining up with TRBD1. The ends lost 3 bases at V and 2 bases at J; junction bases unmatched: 6. The CDR3 contains 15 residues. Germline lookup yields CDR1 KGHSH and CDR2 LQKENI. CDR3 sequence: CASSPRDSQNYGYTF. The CDR3 bases are TGTGCCAGCTCACCGAGGGACAGCCAGAACTATGGCTACACCTTC. The full variable domain, in which reference TRBV18 and TRBJ1-2 provide the parts outside the CDR3, is NAGVMQNPRHLVRRRGQEARLRCSPMKGHSHVYWYRQLPEEGLKFMVYLQKENIIDESGMPKERFSAEFPKEGPSILRIQQVVRGDSAAYFCASSPRDSQNYGYTFGSGTRLTVV.

This clone was seen more than once but under ten times. The J gene is TRBJ1-6, the V gene TRBV5-1; unclear D gene. CDR3 length equals 14 residues. Trimming removed 0 bases at V and 13 bases at J, with 14 bases between. The germline gives CDR1 SGHRS, CDR2 YFSETQ. The CDR3 nucleotides are TGCGCCAGCAGCTTGGCGGGTTACCCTTTCCCCCTCCACTTT. Amino acid sequence: CASSLAGYPFPLHF.

Notes on this clone: Other DNA sequences within the sample encode an identical CDR3. The chain carries TRBV7-3 and TRBJ2-3; weak D call: TRBD2 (6 bases). Trimming took off 2 bases at V and 3 bases at J, with 12 bases between the two ends. Germline CDR1 reads SGHTA; CDR2 reads FQGTGA. The CDR3 runs to 15 residues. CDR3 amino acids: CASSLGTGRTDTQYF. The CDR3 bases are TGTGCCAGCAGCTTAGGAACCGGGAGAACAGATACGCAGTATTTT.

The chain joins TRBV5-1 to TRBJ2-2; 15 positions agree with TRBD2. The CDR3 has 17 amino acids. Germline V CDR1 and CDR2: SGHRS, YFSETQ. Trimming took 0 bases from V and 4 from J; bases not matched to a gene: 1. The CDR3 loop is CASSLGTSGRATGELFF. The CDR3 nucleotides are TGCGCCAGCAGCTTGGGGACTAGCGGGAGGGCCACCGGGGAGCTGTTTTTT. The whole variable domain, remainder taken from reference TRBV5-1 and TRBJ2-2, is KAGVTQTPRYLIKTRGQQVTLSCSPISGHRSVSWYQQTPGQGLQFLFEYFSETQRNKGNFPGRFSGRQFSNSRSEMNVSTLELGDSALYLCASSLGTSGRATGELFFGEGSRLTVL.

The rearrangement links TRBV28 to TRBJ1-4, with 10 bases lining up with TRBD1. The trim removed 5 bases at V and 8 bases at J, leaving 8 bases unmatched. The CDR3 runs to 15 residues. Germline assignment: CDR1 MDHEN and CDR2 SYDVKM. This CDR3 reads CASSPRTGGREKLFF. CDR3 DNA sequence: TGTGCCAGCAGTCCGCGGACAGGGGGACGGGAAAAACTGTTTTTT.

This chain connects TRBV4-3 to TRBJ2-3, with a tentative D call TRBD1 (6 bases). CDR3 length equals 17 residues. Germline-derived CDR1 and CDR2 are LGHNA and YSLEER. Deletions cut 2 bases from V and 3 bases from J, with 18 bases between. In DNA, the CDR3 is TGCGCCAGCAGCCAAACGTTGCAGGGGAGAGGGACAGATACGCAGTATTTT. Its protein product is CASSQTLQGRGTDTQYF.

V gene TRBV2 combines with J gene TRBJ2-5; D might be TRBD2 (6 bases). Germline CDR1 is SNHLY and CDR2 is FYNNEI. V dropped 3 bases and J dropped 7 bases, with 12 bases sitting between them. This CDR3 is built from 13 residues. This chain's CDR3 is CASSEGGRWTQYF. For the CDR3, the DNA is TGTGCCAGCAGTGAGGGGGGTCGTTGGACCCAGTACTTC.

In its sample, this clone was seen a few times. This sequence joins TRBV11-2 and TRBJ2-7, with a weak D call TRBD2 (7 bases). The germline gives CDR1 SGHAT, CDR2 FQNNGV. There are 14 residues in the CDR3. Deletions cut 0 bases from V and 9 bases from J, with 15 bases between. CDR3 bases: TGTGCCAGCAGCTTAGATAGGGCGGGGGCCGGGCAGTACTTC. Its translation: CASSLDRAGAGQYF.

The genes are TRBV5-6 and TRBJ1-2; D gene unclear. CDR1 and CDR2 (germline): SGHDT, YYEEEE. V gave up 0 bases and J gave up 3 bases, with 15 bases separating them. The CDR3 length is 16 residues. The CDR3 DNA is TGTGCCAGCAGCTTGGTCGCGGCAGCGGGGTACTATGGCTACACCTTC. Protein: CASSLVAAAGYYGYTF.

This clone was found once. The chain's CDR3 is CATSDHDRKAEKLFF. The CDR3, as DNA: TGTGCCACCAGTGATCACGACAGGAAGGCTGAAAAACTGTTTTTT. This chain links TRBV24-1 with TRBJ1-4; maybe TRBD1 (6 bases). V was trimmed by 3 bases and J by 7 bases, leaving 14 bases between them. CDR1 and CDR2 (germline): KGHDR, SFDVKD. The CDR3 runs to 15 residues.

The chain joins TRBV7-2 to TRBJ1-2, with D possibly matching TRBD1 (6 bases). The CDR3 runs 13 residues. From germline, CDR1 is SGHTA and CDR2 FQGNSA. V dropped 3 bases and J dropped 6 bases, with 11 bases sitting between them. CDR3 loop: CASSLGRGDGYTF. CDR3 DNA: TGTGCCAGCAGCTTGGGCAGGGGCGATGGCTACACCTTC.

A single count supports this clone. This rearrangement joins TRBV14 to TRBJ1-2; 10 nucleotides line up with TRBD1. CDR3 length equals 14 residues. Germline CDR1 reads SGHDN; CDR2 reads FVKESK. The trim removed 1 base at V and 8 bases at J, leaving 4 bases unmatched. The CDR3 DNA reads as TGTGCCAGCAGCCAAGGACAGGGGGCGTTCGGCTACACCTTC. As protein: CASSQGQGAFGYTF.